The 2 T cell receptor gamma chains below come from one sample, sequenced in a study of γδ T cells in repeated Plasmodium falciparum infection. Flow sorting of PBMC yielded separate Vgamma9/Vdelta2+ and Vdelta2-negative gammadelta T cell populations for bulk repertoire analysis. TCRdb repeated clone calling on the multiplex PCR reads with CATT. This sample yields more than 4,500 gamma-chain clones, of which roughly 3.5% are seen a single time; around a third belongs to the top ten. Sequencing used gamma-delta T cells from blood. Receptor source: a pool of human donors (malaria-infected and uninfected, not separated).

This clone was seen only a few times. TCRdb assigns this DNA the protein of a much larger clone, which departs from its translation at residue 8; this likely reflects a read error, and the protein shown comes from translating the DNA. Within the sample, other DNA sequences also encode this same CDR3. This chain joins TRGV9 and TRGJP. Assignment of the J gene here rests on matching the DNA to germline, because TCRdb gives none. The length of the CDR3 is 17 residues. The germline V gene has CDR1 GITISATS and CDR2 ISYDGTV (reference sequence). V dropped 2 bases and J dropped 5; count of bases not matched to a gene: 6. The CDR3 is CALWEAKKELGKKIKVF. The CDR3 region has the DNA TGTGCCTTGTGGGAGGCCAAGAAAGAGTTGGGCAAAAAAATCAAGGTATTT.

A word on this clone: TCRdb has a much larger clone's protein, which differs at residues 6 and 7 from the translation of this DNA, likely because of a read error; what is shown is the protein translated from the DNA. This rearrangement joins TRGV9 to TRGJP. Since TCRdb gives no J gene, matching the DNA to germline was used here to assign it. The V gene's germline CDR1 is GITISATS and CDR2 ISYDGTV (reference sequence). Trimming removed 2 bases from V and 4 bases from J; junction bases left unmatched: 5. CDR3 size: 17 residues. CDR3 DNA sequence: TGTGCCTTGTGGGAGGAGATTCAAGAGTTGGGCAAAAAAATCAAGGTATTT. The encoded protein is CALWEEIQELGKKIKVF.